This TCR beta chain was retrieved from a study of T-cell reconstitution after alpha-beta-depleted transplantation in children (TCRdb year 2016). About the study as a whole: Using TCR repertoire profiling, the study followed T-cell immune reconstitution in a quantitative way in children after TCRalphabeta/CD19-depleted allogeneic hematopoietic cell transplantation.

The protocol used for the library was PCR. The sequencer listed for this sample is Illumina HiSeq 2500. TCR library preparation used molecular barcoding, with unique molecular identifiers applied to normalize quantification of the TCRbeta repertoire. TCRdb ran its own pipeline on the public reads, namely fastp trimming at Q25 and MiXCR clone calling, and kept in-frame beta chains. CDR3 protein duplicates are merged, each entry listing the most common genes and DNA. The sample contains about 76,000 distinct CDR3 sequences, 12% to 15% of them found a single time. 25% to 30% of the sample rests with the top ten. As to this clonotype: Its antigen target is currently unknown. It has no much larger one-base neighbor in the sample; base qualities were not kept.

General findings and caveats noted by the study authors: Over subsequent months, a decline in hyperexpanded clone frequencies was noted, and after one year, T-cell counts and TCRbeta diversity were mostly ascribed to newly produced T cells. The high TCRbeta diversity at day 60 in some patients was ascribed to recipient T cells and intrathymic progenitors that had survived conditioning. The apparently early recovery of alphabetaT-cell counts about two months after transplant reportedly depended on only several hundred rapidly expanded clones that came from non-depleted graft cells.

The sample's treatment or condition label, decoded: allogeneic hematopoietic cell transplantation with graft depleted of TCRalphabeta T cells and CD19 B cells. The children who served as transplant recipients had been given grafts of TCRalphabeta/CD19-depleted allogeneic hematopoietic cells. The junction shows trimming of 5 bases on V and 3 bases on J, plus 11 bases between the germline ends. The CDR3, from cysteine to phenylalanine, totals 14 residues. The entry retains the CDR3 DNA only, 42 bases that are in frame from base 1. According to the germline V gene (reference sequence), CDR1 reads LNHDA and CDR2 reads SQIVND.

The chain is made from TRBV19 and TRBJ2-4, with the D gene uncertain. This sequence originates from a male patient between 2 and 10 years old who had a stem cell transplant for acute lymphoblastic leukemia, so the T cells may come from the graft donor. Here the sequenced sample was PBMCs, mostly from graft donor cells, taken 180 days after TCRalphabeta/CD19-depleted stem cell transplant. The CDR3 region: CASSHQRVKNIQYF. In nucleotide form, the sequence is TGTGCCAGTAGTCACCAGCGAGTCAAAAACATTCAGTACTTC.